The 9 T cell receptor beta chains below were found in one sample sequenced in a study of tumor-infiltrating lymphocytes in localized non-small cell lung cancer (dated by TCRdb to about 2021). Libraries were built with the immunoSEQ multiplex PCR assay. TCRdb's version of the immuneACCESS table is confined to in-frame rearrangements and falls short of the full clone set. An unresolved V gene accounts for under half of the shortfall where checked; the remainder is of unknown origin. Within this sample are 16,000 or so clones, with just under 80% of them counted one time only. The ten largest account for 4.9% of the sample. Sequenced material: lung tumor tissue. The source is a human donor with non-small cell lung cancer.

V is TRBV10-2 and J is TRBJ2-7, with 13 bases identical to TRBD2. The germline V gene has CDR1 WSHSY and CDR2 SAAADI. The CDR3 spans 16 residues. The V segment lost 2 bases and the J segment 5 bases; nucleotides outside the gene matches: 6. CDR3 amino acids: CASSEGLAGVSDEQYF. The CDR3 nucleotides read TGCGCCAGCAGTGAGGGACTAGCGGGGGTGAGCGACGAGCAGTACTTC.

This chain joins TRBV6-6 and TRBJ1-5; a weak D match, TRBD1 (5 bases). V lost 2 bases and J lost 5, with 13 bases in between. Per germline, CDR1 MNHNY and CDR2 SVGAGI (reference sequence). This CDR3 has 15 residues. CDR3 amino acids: CASSYGDYLYQPQHF. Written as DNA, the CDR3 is TGTGCCAGCAGTTACGGGGACTATCTTTATCAGCCCCAGCATTTT.

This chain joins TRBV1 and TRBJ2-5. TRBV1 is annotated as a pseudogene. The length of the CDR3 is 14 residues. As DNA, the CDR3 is TGCACCAGCAGCCCCCTAAGGTACGGAGAGACCCAGTACTTC. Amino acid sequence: CTSSPLRYGETQYF.

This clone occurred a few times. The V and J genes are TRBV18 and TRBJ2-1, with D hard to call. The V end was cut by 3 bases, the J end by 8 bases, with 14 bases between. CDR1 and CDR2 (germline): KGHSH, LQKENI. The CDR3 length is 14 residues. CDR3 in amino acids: CASSPRWPSDEQFF. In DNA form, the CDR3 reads TGTGCCAGCTCACCGAGGTGGCCGTCGGATGAGCAGTTCTTC. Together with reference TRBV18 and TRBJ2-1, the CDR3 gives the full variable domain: NAGVMQNPRHLVRRRGQEARLRCSPMKGHSHVYWYRQLPEEGLKFMVYLQKENIIDESGMPKERFSAEFPKEGPSILRIQQVVRGDSAAYFCASSPRWPSDEQFFGPGTRLTVL.

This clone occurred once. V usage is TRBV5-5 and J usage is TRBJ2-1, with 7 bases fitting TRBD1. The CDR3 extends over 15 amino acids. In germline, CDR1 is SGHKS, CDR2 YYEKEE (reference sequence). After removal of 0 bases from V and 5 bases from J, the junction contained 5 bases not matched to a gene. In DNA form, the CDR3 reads TGTGCCAGCAGCTTGGAGGGGGCCTTTAACAATGAGCAGTTCTTC. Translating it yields CASSLEGAFNNEQFF. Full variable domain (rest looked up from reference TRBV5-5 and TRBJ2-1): DAGVTQSPTHLIKTRGQQVTLRCSPISGHKSVSWYQQVLGQGPQFIFQYYEKEERGRGNFPDRFSARQFPNYSSELNVNALLLGDSALYLCASSLEGAFNNEQFFGPGTRLTVL.

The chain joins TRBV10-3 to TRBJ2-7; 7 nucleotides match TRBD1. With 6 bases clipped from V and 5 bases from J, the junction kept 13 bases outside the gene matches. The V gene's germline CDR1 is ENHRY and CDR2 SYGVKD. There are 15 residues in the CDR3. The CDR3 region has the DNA TGTGCCATCAGCCCAGGGGGAATAGGCGGTCACGAGCAGTACTTC. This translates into CAISPGGIGGHEQYF.

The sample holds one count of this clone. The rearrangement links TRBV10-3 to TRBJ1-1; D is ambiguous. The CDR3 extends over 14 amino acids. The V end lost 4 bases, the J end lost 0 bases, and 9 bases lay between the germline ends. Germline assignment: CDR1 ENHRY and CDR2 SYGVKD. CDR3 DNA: TGTGCCATCAGTGGCCCGGGAATGAACACTGAAGCTTTCTTT. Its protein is CAISGPGMNTEAFF.

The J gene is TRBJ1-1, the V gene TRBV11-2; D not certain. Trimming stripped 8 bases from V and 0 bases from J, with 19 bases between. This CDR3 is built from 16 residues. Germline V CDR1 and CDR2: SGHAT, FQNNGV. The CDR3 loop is CASAWGMGYMNTEAFF. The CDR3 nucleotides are TGTGCCAGCGCCTGGGGAATGGGGTACATGAACACTGAAGCTTTCTTT.

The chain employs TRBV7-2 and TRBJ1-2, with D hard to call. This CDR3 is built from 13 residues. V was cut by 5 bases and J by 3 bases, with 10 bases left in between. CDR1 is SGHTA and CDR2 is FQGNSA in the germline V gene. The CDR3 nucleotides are TGTGCCAGCAGCCCCGGGCGCGACTATGGCTACACCTTC. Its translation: CASSPGRDYGYTF. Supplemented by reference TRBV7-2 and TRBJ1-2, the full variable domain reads GAGVSQSPSNKVTEKGKDVELRCDPISGHTALYWYRQSLGQGLEFLIYFQGNSAPDKSGLPSDRFSAERTGGSVSTLTIQRTQQEDSAVYLCASSPGRDYGYTFGSGTRLTVV.